Listed here is a single T cell receptor beta chain. Its antigen is still unknown. The sample belongs to a study of a mutant IDH1 vaccine in newly diagnosed glioma. Study summary: Treated patients had a mean age of about 44 years and a sex split that was roughly 60% male and roughly 40% female. It was radiotherapy, temozolomide, or both that patients received previously, with most receiving both. Whole-study findings and limits: The study observed vaccine-induced immune responses in roughly 93% of patients.

Only in-frame clones appear in the TCRdb table, and some are missing; sequencing was by immunoSEQ multiplex PCR. The table includes tens of thousands of clones, 70% detected once. Time point described: week 11, during vaccination. Vaccine doses each comprised 300 ug of mutant IDH1 20-mer peptide, with topical imiquimod. Astrocytomas found in donors were new, WHO grade 3 or 4, IDH1-mutant and ATRX-lost. V lost 1 base and J lost 4; bases outside the gene matches: 4. CDR1 and CDR2 from the germline V gene are SGHDN and FVKESK. The CDR3 runs to 15 residues. The chain links TRBV14 to TRBJ1-2, with 9 positions matching TRBD1. The source was peripheral blood mononuclear cells (PBMCs), collected from a glioma patient whose treatment included an IDH1 peptide vaccine. This clonotype was sampled from a man aged 18 to 30 with glioma. Some clones in this sample may be carry-over from other donors' samples. For the CDR3, the DNA is TGTGCCAGCAGCCAAGGGGGACAGGGTCGCTATGGCTACACCTTC. Encoded protein: CASSQGGQGRYGYTF.